This T cell receptor beta chain came from a study of control samples from healthy donors and cancer patients. From germline, CDR1 is SGHRS and CDR2 YFSETQ. Trimming removed 0 bases from V and 2 bases from J; junction bases left unmatched: 1. The CDR3 is 15 amino acids. The table came from immunoSEQ multiplex PCR; TCRdb's copy has only in-frame clones and leaves some out. The sample contains 150,000 or so clones, about 94% of which appear only once. The sequencing sample was made of blood. J is TRBJ1-2 and V is TRBV5-1; 10 bases align to TRBD1. This sequence originates from a woman aged 40 to 49 in good health. In DNA, the CDR3 is TGCGCCAGCAGCTTGGTGACAGGGGGCAACTATGGCTACACCTTC. It encodes CASSLVTGGNYGYTF.